Each of the 9 T cell receptor beta chains below was sequenced from the same sample in a study of T cell responses to AZD1222 COVID-19 vaccine (dated by TCRdb to about 2021). The sample's time point label, decoded: about 28 days (+/-7) after the second vaccine dose. Library preparation employed the immunoSEQ multiplex PCR assay. TCRdb's version of the immuneACCESS table is confined to in-frame rearrangements and falls short of the full clone set. An unresolved V gene accounts for under half of the shortfall where checked; the remainder is of unknown origin. This sample has 150,000 to 200,000 clones in its table, and 94% of those were observed once. The leading ten clones occupy 5.1% of the sample. Specimen: peripheral blood, collected 28 days after the second AZD1222 dose. These receptors were collected from an adult who received the AZD1222 COVID-19 vaccine.

This chain connects TRBV5-1 to TRBJ2-2; 7 bases match TRBD2. The V segment lost 4 bases and the J segment 6 bases; nucleotides outside the gene matches: 18. Germline CDR1 is SGHRS and CDR2 is YFSETQ. This CDR3 contains 18 residues. CDR3 in amino acids: CASSLTLPGGSKAGELFF. DNA of the CDR3: TGCGCCAGCAGCCTGACGTTGCCTGGCGGGAGTAAGGCCGGGGAGCTGTTTTTT.

The chain has TRBV13 and TRBJ2-7, with 8 bases that match TRBD2. V lost 0 bases and J lost 4; bases outside the gene matches: 5. The CDR3 is made up of 15 amino acids. CDR1 and CDR2 (germline): PRHDT, FYEKMQ (reference sequence). The CDR3 loop is CASSLGRGGRYEQYF. CDR3 in DNA: TGTGCCAGCAGCTTAGGCCGGGGGGGGCGGTACGAGCAGTACTTC. The full variable domain, rest sourced from reference TRBV13 and TRBJ2-7, is AAGVIQSPRHLIKEKRETATLKCYPIPRHDTVYWYQQGPGQDPQFLISFYEKMQSDKGSIPDRFSAQQFSDYHSELNMSSLELGDSALYFCASSLGRGGRYEQYFGPGTRLTVT.

In its sample, this clone was seen once. V gene TRBV24-1 combines with J gene TRBJ2-5, with D tentatively TRBD1 (5 bases). V shed 9 bases and J shed 1 base, with 8 bases lying between them. This CDR3 contains 12 residues. Looked up from germline, CDR1 is KGHDR and CDR2 is SFDVKD. CDR3 DNA sequence: TGTGCCACCGGCGACAGCCAAGAGACCCAGTACTTC. Protein sequence: CATGDSQETQYF.

The CDR3 sequence: CASSRTSVSTDTQYF. DNA of the CDR3: TGTGCCAGCAGTCGGACTAGCGTAAGCACAGATACGCAGTATTTT. The J gene is TRBJ2-3, the V gene TRBV25-1; TRBD2 matches 9 bases. Trimming cost V 5 bases and J 0 bases; bases outside gene matches: 3. Germline V lookup: CDR1 MGHDK, CDR2 SYGVNS. The CDR3 sequence is 15 residues long. The full variable domain, with the rest looked up from reference TRBV25-1 and TRBJ2-3, is EADIYQTPRYLVIGTGKKITLECSQTMGHDKMYWYQQDPGMELHLIHYSYGVNSTEKGDLSSESTVSRIRTEHFPLTLESARPSHTSQYLCASSRTSVSTDTQYFGPGTRLTVL.

The chain joins TRBV5-4 to TRBJ1-2; D gene ambiguous. The CDR3 sequence is 12 residues long. The V end lost 2 bases, the J end lost 7 bases, and 9 bases lay between the germline ends. The V gene's germline CDR1 is SGHNT and CDR2 YYREEE (reference sequence). The CDR3 spells CASSFDRRGYTF. The CDR3 DNA follows: TGTGCCAGCAGCTTTGATAGGCGTGGCTACACCTTC.

CDR3 DNA sequence: TGTGCCAGCAGTTTATCGCGGACTAGCGGGCCGACCGGGGAGCTGTTTTTT. It codes for CASSLSRTSGPTGELFF. V gene TRBV27 combines with J gene TRBJ2-2; 11 nucleotides align to TRBD2. J was trimmed by 5 bases and V by 0 bases; bases with no gene match: 5. The germline V gene has CDR1 MNHEY and CDR2 SMNVEV (reference sequence). This CDR3 comprises 17 residues.

The genes are TRBV5-8 and TRBJ1-2; D might be TRBD1 (5 bases). The V gene's germline CDR1 is SGHTS and CDR2 YDEGEE. Trimming pared 0 bases from V and 2 bases from J, leaving 5 bases between. The CDR3 has 13 residues. The CDR3 DNA reads TGTGCCAGCAGCTTGGCAGGGAACTATGGCTACACCTTC. The encoded protein is CASSLAGNYGYTF.

The chain employs TRBV23-1 and TRBJ2-7; D unresolved. TRBV23-1 is an ORF for which the function is uncertain. This CDR3 has 12 residues. V lost 5 bases to trimming and J lost 4 bases, with 9 bases between them. CDR3 sequence (DNA): TGCGCCAGCAGTGGGCTAAATTACGAGCAGTACTTC. It translates to CASSGLNYEQYF.

This chain uses TRBV6-2 or TRBV6-3 with TRBJ2-5, with D maybe TRBD1 (6 bases). Germline lookup yields CDR1 MNHEY and CDR2 SVGEGT. V lost 2 bases, J lost 5 bases, and 18 bases lay in between. The CDR3 runs to 16 residues. CDR3 bases: TGTGCCAGCAGTTACACCCGAGACAGGCATGTTGAGACCCAGTACTTC. Translated: CASSYTRDRHVETQYF.